What follows are 6 T cell receptor beta chains derived from one specimen sequenced in a study of blood T cell repertoires in COVID-19. TCRdb keeps only in-frame clones here, not all; method: immunoSEQ multiplex PCR. The data contain tens of thousands of clones, 78% of them singletons. The sequenced material came from peripheral blood. The receptors shown here come from an elderly man with acute or convalescent COVID-19.

The V and J genes are TRBV7-2 and TRBJ1-1; D gene ambiguous. Germline lookup yields CDR1 SGHTA and CDR2 FQGNSA. Trimming removed 1 base at V and 5 bases at J, with 11 bases between. CDR3 size: 14 residues. CDR3 amino acids: CASSLGGGKTEAFF. Written as DNA, the CDR3 is TGTGCCAGCAGCTTAGGAGGAGGGAAGACTGAAGCTTTCTTT.

CDR3 residues: CASSLDLGGRGTGELFF. CDR3 bases: TGTGCCAGCAGCTTAGATCTCGGGGGGCGGGGCACCGGGGAGCTGTTTTTT. The rearrangement links TRBV11-2 to TRBJ2-2; D perhaps matches TRBD2 (7 bases). Germline loops: CDR1 SGHAT, CDR2 FQNNGV. This CDR3 contains 17 residues. The V end was cut by 0 bases, the J end by 4 bases, with 15 bases between. Together with reference TRBV11-2 and TRBJ2-2, the CDR3 gives the full variable domain: EAGVAQSPRYKIIEKRQSVAFWCNPISGHATLYWYQQILGQGPKLLIQFQNNGVVDDSQLPKDRFSAERLKGVDSTLKIQPAKLEDSAVYLCASSLDLGGRGTGELFFGEGSRLTVL.

V usage is TRBV7-6 and J usage is TRBJ2-7, with TRBD2 identical over 7 bases. This CDR3 spans 14 amino acids. Trimming cost V 2 bases and J 4 bases; bases outside gene matches: 5. Germline CDR1 and CDR2: SGHVS and FNYEAQ. The CDR3 DNA reads TGTGCCAGCAGCTTAATGGGGGGGGGATACGAGCAGTACTTC. Encoded protein: CASSLMGGGYEQYF.

Written as DNA, the CDR3 is TGTGCCAGCAGCTTAGCGGTCGCAGATACGCAGTATTTT. Translated: CASSLAVADTQYF. This chain uses TRBV11-2 with TRBJ2-3; D is uncertain. Trimming shortened V by 1 base and J by 4 bases, and 6 bases separated the two germline ends. The germline V gene encodes CDR1 SGHAT and CDR2 FQNNGV. The CDR3 sequence is 13 residues long.

The rearrangement links TRBV18 to TRBJ2-5, with D perhaps matching TRBD1 (5 bases). The V gene lost 5 bases and the J gene lost 1 base, with 5 bases spanning the gap. Germline assignment: CDR1 KGHSH and CDR2 LQKENI. The CDR3 covers 12 residues. The CDR3 coding sequence is TGTGCCAGCTCAGGGGCCCAAGAGACCCAGTACTTC. Protein product: CASSGAQETQYF.

V is TRBV4-2 and J is TRBJ2-4; the D gene is possibly TRBD1 (6 bases). The germline CDR1 and CDR2 sequences are LGHNA and YNFKEQ. V was cut by 0 bases and J by 5 bases, with 17 bases left in between. The length of the CDR3 is 17 residues. CDR3 sequence: CASSQDWGRGGQNIQYF. Written as DNA, the CDR3 is TGTGCCAGCAGCCAAGACTGGGGCAGGGGCGGCCAAAACATTCAGTACTTC.